A selection of T cell receptor beta chains follows, all from one sample in a study of blood T cell repertoires in COVID-19. Profiled with immunoSEQ multiplex PCR; TCRdb holds only in-frame clones, not every one. The sample lists around 260,000 clones; approximately 81% were seen once. Sequencing input: peripheral blood. These receptors originate from a man in his sixties with acute or convalescent COVID-19. Both conserved end residues are part of each CDR3. D genes are given only for firm matches. Size is omitted from some rows. Given values are once, few, many or a class for expanded clones.

CDR3 protein: CASSYQQGGTEAFF
CDR3 DNA: TGTGCCAGCAGTTACCAACAGGGCGGGACTGAAGCTTTCTTT
clone size: -
J gene: TRBJ1-1
V gene: TRBV5-4
D gene: -

CDR3 protein: CASSATGQIGEKLFF
CDR3 DNA: TGTGCCAGCAGCGCCACAGGGCAAATAGGTGAAAAACTGTTTTTT
clone size: -
J gene: TRBJ1-4
V gene: TRBV9
D gene: -

CDR3 protein: CAWSPAGINEKLFF
CDR3 DNA: TGTGCCTGGAGTCCGGCAGGGATCAATGAAAAACTGTTTTTT
clone size: -
J gene: TRBJ1-4
V gene: TRBV30
D gene: -

CDR3 protein: CASETSGRIYEQYF
CDR3 DNA: TGCGCCAGCGAGACTAGCGGGAGGATATACGAGCAGTACTTC
clone size: -
J gene: TRBJ2-7
V gene: TRBV5-1
D gene: TRBD2

CDR3 protein: CASSESWGGAYEQYF
CDR3 DNA: TGCGCCAGCAGTGAGTCATGGGGGGGGGCCTACGAGCAGTACTTC
clone size: -
J gene: TRBJ2-7
V gene: TRBV10-2
D gene: TRBD2

CDR3 protein: CASSDVQGRLNTEAFF
CDR3 DNA: TGTGCCAGCAGTGACGTACAGGGCCGTTTGAACACTGAAGCTTTCTTT
clone size: -
J gene: TRBJ1-1
V gene: TRBV6-1
D gene: -

CDR3 protein: CASTLSGIGYEQYF
CDR3 DNA: TGTGCCAGCACCCTCAGCGGGATAGGGTACGAGCAGTACTTC
clone size: few
J gene: TRBJ2-7
V gene: TRBV28
D gene: TRBD2

CDR3 protein: CASSYSRHDRGYNSPLHF
CDR3 DNA: TGTGCCAGCAGTTACTCGCGACACGACAGGGGCTATAATTCACCCCTCCACTTT
clone size: -
J gene: TRBJ1-6
V gene: TRBV6-2/TRBV6-3
D gene: TRBD1

CDR3 protein: CASSLFRVADTQYF
CDR3 DNA: TGTGCCAGCAGCCTCTTCAGGGTTGCAGATACGCAGTATTTT
clone size: -
J gene: TRBJ2-3
V gene: TRBV6-5
D gene: -

CDR3 protein: CASNRGPGELFF
CDR3 DNA: TGTGCTAGTAACAGGGGCCCCGGGGAGCTGTTTTTT
clone size: once
J gene: TRBJ2-2
V gene: TRBV12-5
D gene: TRBD1

CDR3 protein: CASTPGLAAGELFF
CDR3 DNA: TGTGCCAGCACACCGGGACTAGCGGCCGGGGAGCTGTTTTTT
clone size: -
J gene: TRBJ2-2
V gene: TRBV25-1
D gene: TRBD2

CDR3 protein: CASSLQGLGETQYF
CDR3 DNA: TGTGCCAGCAGCTTACAGGGGTTGGGGGAGACCCAGTACTTC
clone size: -
J gene: TRBJ2-5
V gene: TRBV7-3
D gene: -

CDR3 protein: CASTVQANTGELFF
CDR3 DNA: TGTGCCAGTACAGTACAGGCGAACACCGGGGAGCTGTTTTTT
clone size: -
J gene: TRBJ2-2
V gene: TRBV27
D gene: -

CDR3 protein: CASRPRGENTEAFF
CDR3 DNA: TGTGCCAGCAGACCCCGGGGAGAGAACACTGAAGCTTTCTTT
clone size: -
J gene: TRBJ1-1
V gene: TRBV7-3
D gene: -

CDR3 protein: CASRADRGPGSYTQYF
CDR3 DNA: TGTGCCAGCAGGGCCGATAGAGGACCGGGATCTTATACGCAGTATTTT
clone size: -
J gene: TRBJ2-3
V gene: TRBV7-2
D gene: -

CDR3 protein: CASSLTTGDGNTIYF
CDR3 DNA: TGCGCCAGCAGCTTAACGACAGGGGACGGAAACACCATATATTTT
clone size: -
J gene: TRBJ1-3
V gene: TRBV4-3
D gene: TRBD1

CDR3 protein: CASSAGLGFYEQYF
CDR3 DNA: TGTGCCAGCAGCGCCGGACTAGGGTTCTACGAGCAGTACTTC
clone size: -
J gene: TRBJ2-7
V gene: TRBV7-2
D gene: TRBD2

CDR3 protein: CASSQGLRDSVTSSYNSPLHF
CDR3 DNA: TGCGCCAGCAGCCAAGGTCTCCGGGACAGCGTAACAAGCTCCTATAATTCACCCCTCCACTTT
clone size: -
J gene: TRBJ1-6
V gene: TRBV4-3
D gene: TRBD1

CDR3 protein: CASSPQGVEQYF
CDR3 DNA: TGTGCCAGCAGCCCTCAGGGGGTCGAGCAGTACTTC
clone size: -
J gene: TRBJ2-7
V gene: TRBV7-9
D gene: TRBD1

CDR3 protein: CASSESPGGDYEQYF
CDR3 DNA: TGCGCCAGCAGTGAGTCCCCCGGCGGAGACTACGAGCAGTACTTC
clone size: few
J gene: TRBJ2-7
V gene: TRBV10-2
D gene: -

CDR3 protein: CASNMRGETQYF
CDR3 DNA: TGTGCCAGCAATATGCGGGGAGAGACCCAGTACTTC
clone size: -
J gene: TRBJ2-5
V gene: TRBV6-1
D gene: -

CDR3 protein: CSVETGGTEAFF
CDR3 DNA: TGCAGCGTGGAGACAGGGGGCACTGAAGCTTTCTTT
clone size: -
J gene: TRBJ1-1
V gene: TRBV29-1
D gene: TRBD1

CDR3 protein: CASTREGGTEAFF
CDR3 DNA: TGTGCCAGCACCCGAGAGGGGGGGACTGAAGCTTTCTTT
clone size: -
J gene: TRBJ1-1
V gene: TRBV6-5
D gene: -

CDR3 protein: CASRRGGSDGYTF
CDR3 DNA: TGCGCCAGCAGAAGGGGGGGCTCTGATGGCTACACCTTC
clone size: once
J gene: TRBJ1-2
V gene: TRBV5-1
D gene: -

CDR3 protein: CASSFLGGHTGELFF
CDR3 DNA: TGTGCCAGCAGCTTTCTAGGGGGTCACACCGGGGAGCTGTTTTTT
clone size: few
J gene: TRBJ2-2
V gene: TRBV7-9
D gene: -

CDR3 protein: CASSLRSLAGAGELFF
CDR3 DNA: TGCGCCAGCAGCTTACGGTCCCTAGCGGGAGCCGGGGAGCTGTTTTTT
clone size: few
J gene: TRBJ2-2
V gene: TRBV5-1
D gene: TRBD2

CDR3 protein: CASSQDPGVGYGYTF
CDR3 DNA: TGTGCCAGCAGCCAAGATCCCGGGGTAGGGTATGGCTACACCTTC
clone size: -
J gene: TRBJ1-2
V gene: TRBV3-1/TRBV3-2
D gene: -

CDR3 protein: CASSSKAGTAINYGYTF
CDR3 DNA: TGCGCCAGCAGCTCCAAAGCCGGGACAGCAATTAACTATGGCTACACCTTC
clone size: once
J gene: TRBJ1-2
V gene: TRBV4-3
D gene: TRBD1

CDR3 protein: CAIRPVGGYEQYF
CDR3 DNA: TGTGCCATCAGACCCGTAGGGGGTTACGAGCAGTACTTC
clone size: -
J gene: TRBJ2-7
V gene: TRBV10-3
D gene: -

CDR3 protein: CASSLGGLAEGYEQYF
CDR3 DNA: TGTGCCAGCAGCTTAGGGGGACTAGCGGAGGGCTACGAGCAGTACTTC
clone size: -
J gene: TRBJ2-7
V gene: TRBV7-6
D gene: TRBD2

CDR3 protein: CASQTSGGTDTQYF
CDR3 DNA: TGTGCCAGCCAGACTAGCGGAGGGACAGATACGCAGTATTTT
clone size: -
J gene: TRBJ2-3
V gene: TRBV3-1/TRBV3-2
D gene: TRBD2

CDR3 protein: CASSQREGPYNEQFF
CDR3 DNA: TGTGCCAGCAGCCAGCGGGAGGGCCCCTACAATGAGCAGTTCTTC
clone size: -
J gene: TRBJ2-1
V gene: TRBV7-3
D gene: TRBD2

CDR3 protein: CASSDSGLDNGELFF
CDR3 DNA: TGTGCCAGCAGTGACTCGGGTCTAGATAACGGGGAGCTGTTTTTT
clone size: few
J gene: TRBJ2-2
V gene: TRBV6-4
D gene: -

CDR3 protein: CASSHTGDEQYF
CDR3 DNA: TGTGCCAGCAGCCATACAGGGGACGAGCAGTACTTC
clone size: -
J gene: TRBJ2-7
V gene: TRBV6-5
D gene: TRBD1

CDR3 protein: CASSLQGALGEQYF
CDR3 DNA: TGCGCCAGCAGCTTGCAGGGGGCTCTGGGCGAGCAGTACTTC
clone size: -
J gene: TRBJ2-7
V gene: TRBV5-1
D gene: TRBD1

CDR3 protein: CASRSLRGFDYEQYF
CDR3 DNA: TGTGCCAGCAGATCCTTACGGGGTTTTGACTACGAGCAGTACTTC
clone size: -
J gene: TRBJ2-7
V gene: TRBV27
D gene: -

CDR3 protein: CASSLGRPGVTGELFF
CDR3 DNA: TGTGCCAGCAGCTTAGGGCGCCCAGGGGTTACCGGGGAGCTGTTTTTT
clone size: once
J gene: TRBJ2-2
V gene: TRBV13
D gene: -

CDR3 protein: CASSMDRRNSPLHF
CDR3 DNA: TGTGCCAGCAGCATGGACAGGAGGAACTCACCCCTCCACTTT
clone size: -
J gene: TRBJ1-6
V gene: TRBV3-1/TRBV3-2
D gene: TRBD1

CDR3 protein: CASSEVGEITDTQYF
CDR3 DNA: TGTGCCAGCAGCGAAGTGGGAGAGATCACAGATACGCAGTATTTT
clone size: -
J gene: TRBJ2-3
V gene: TRBV28
D gene: -

CDR3 protein: CASSVNREYNEQFF
CDR3 DNA: TGTGCCAGCAGCGTAAACAGGGAATACAATGAGCAGTTCTTC
clone size: -
J gene: TRBJ2-1
V gene: TRBV9
D gene: -

CDR3 protein: CASSQEIRVNTEAFF
CDR3 DNA: TGCGCCAGCAGCCAAGAAATTCGGGTGAACACTGAAGCTTTCTTT
clone size: -
J gene: TRBJ1-1
V gene: TRBV4-1
D gene: -

CDR3 protein: CASSLKPPLAESTDTQYF
CDR3 DNA: TGTGCCAGCAGCTTAAAGCCCCCCTTGGCGGAAAGCACAGATACGCAGTATTTT
clone size: -
J gene: TRBJ2-3
V gene: TRBV7-3
D gene: -

CDR3 protein: CASSGTGQGRETQYF
CDR3 DNA: TGTGCCAGCAGCGGAACGGGACAGGGTCGAGAGACCCAGTACTTC
clone size: -
J gene: TRBJ2-5
V gene: TRBV9
D gene: TRBD1

CDR3 protein: CASRKDRGVYEQYF
CDR3 DNA: TGTGCCAGTAGGAAAGACAGGGGCGTCTACGAGCAGTACTTC
clone size: -
J gene: TRBJ2-7
V gene: TRBV19
D gene: TRBD1

CDR3 protein: CASKLAGGGLGVF
CDR3 DNA: TGTGCCAGCAAACTAGCGGGAGGCGGTCTTGGCGTCTTC
clone size: -
J gene: TRBJ2-1
V gene: TRBV18
D gene: TRBD2

CDR3 protein: CASSLHRVGEQYF
CDR3 DNA: TGTGCCAGCAGTTTACACAGGGTGGGCGAGCAGTACTTC
clone size: -
J gene: TRBJ2-7
V gene: TRBV27
D gene: -

CDR3 protein: CASSLRAGLYGYTF
CDR3 DNA: TGTGCCAGCAGTTTGAGGGCGGGACTCTATGGCTACACCTTC
clone size: -
J gene: TRBJ1-2
V gene: TRBV27
D gene: -

CDR3 protein: CASSIHGTGYDEQYF
CDR3 DNA: TGTGCCAGTAGTATTCACGGGACAGGGTACGACGAGCAGTACTTC
clone size: -
J gene: TRBJ2-7
V gene: TRBV19
D gene: TRBD1

CDR3 protein: CASNSGGATDTQYF
CDR3 DNA: TGCGCCAGCAACAGCGGGGGAGCCACAGATACGCAGTATTTT
clone size: few
J gene: TRBJ2-3
V gene: TRBV5-1
D gene: TRBD2

CDR3 protein: CASSLEGDRSYGYTF
CDR3 DNA: TGTGCCAGCAGCTTAGAGGGGGACAGGAGCTATGGCTACACCTTC
clone size: -
J gene: TRBJ1-2
V gene: TRBV7-8
D gene: TRBD1